This T cell receptor beta chain came from a study of shared clonotypes between healthy human individuals. Points from the study as a whole: Some clonotypes were shared by all four sorted-subset donors, while others were not shared. The non-shared ones had lower generation probabilities than the shared ones.

On this clone itself: Its antigen is unidentified.

Per the germline V gene, CDR1 is GTSNPN and CDR2 is SVGIG (reference sequence). This CDR3 spans 11 amino acids. The ends were cut back, 1 base at V and 2 bases at J, with 3 bases in the middle. This table comes from immunoSEQ multiplex PCR, and its TCRdb copy is limited to in-frame clones, with some not included. Here the sample spans around 2,000,000 clones, about 95% being singletons. Selected positively for CCR7 and CD45RO-negative, naive CD8 cells excluded terminally differentiated effector memory CD45RA+ cells. Donors were healthy HIV-negative adults without recent acute infections or vaccinations.

The sequence was collected from a man aged 18 to 29 in good health. The sequenced material came from naive CD8+ T cells sorted from blood. The rearrangement uses TRBV30 and TRBJ2-7; no clear D. The CDR3 DNA follows: TGTGCCTGGAGTGAAACCTACGAGCAGTACTTC. Its protein is CAWSETYEQYF.